Each of the 19 T cell receptor beta chains below was sequenced from the same sample in a study of blood T cell repertoires in COVID-19. The protocol was immunoSEQ multiplex PCR, while the TCRdb copy is restricted to in-frame clones and leaves out a portion. The sample shows approximately 150,000 clones, roughly 89% of them seen only once. Sequenced input: peripheral blood. The receptors were sampled from a man between 45 and 60 years old with active or convalescent COVID-19.

This clone has a handful of counts. This chain links TRBV5-1 with TRBJ2-7, with a possible D match to TRBD1 (6 bases). The CDR3 has 14 residues. Deletions cut 0 bases from V and 7 bases from J, with 14 bases between. The germline V gene encodes CDR1 SGHRS and CDR2 YFSETQ. CDR3 protein: CASSLEADSGEQYF. In nucleotides, the CDR3 is TGCGCCAGCAGCTTGGAAGCGGACAGTGGGGAGCAGTACTTC.

This clone appeared a single time. V is TRBV12-5 and J is TRBJ1-5, with 7 bases lining up with TRBD1. Losses at the gene ends were 3 bases for V and 4 bases for J; bases not matched to a gene: 9. Germline V lookup: CDR1 LGHNT, CDR2 FRNRAP. The CDR3 loop spans 16 amino acids. CDR3 sequence reads: CASGFIQGLRNQPQHF. In nucleotides, the CDR3 is TGTGCTAGTGGTTTCATACAGGGGTTGAGGAATCAGCCCCAGCATTTT.

The gene calls are TRBV5-1 and TRBJ2-1; 11 bases line up with TRBD2. Germline V gene data show CDR1 as SGHRS and CDR2 as YFSETQ. V lost 1 base and J lost 8; bases outside the gene matches: 2. The CDR3 is 14 amino acids. For the CDR3, the DNA is TGCGCCAGCAGCTTGTGGACTAGCGGGCATGAGCAGTTCTTC. Its translation: CASSLWTSGHEQFF. The complete variable domain, with remaining parts taken from reference TRBV5-1 and TRBJ2-1, reads KAGVTQTPRYLIKTRGQQVTLSCSPISGHRSVSWYQQTPGQGLQFLFEYFSETQRNKGNFPGRFSGRQFSNSRSEMNVSTLELGDSALYLCASSLWTSGHEQFFGPGTRLTVL.

The V call is TRBV5-4, the J call TRBJ1-2, with 8 bases identical to TRBD1. Trimming took 2 bases from V and 7 from J; bases not matched to a gene: 4. Germline-derived CDR1 and CDR2 are SGHNT and YYREEE (reference sequence). The length of the CDR3 is 13 residues. Here the CDR3 reads CASSFDRGRGYTF. CDR3 bases: TGTGCCAGCAGCTTTGACAGGGGCCGTGGCTACACCTTC.

The rearrangement uses TRBV3-1 (or the pseudogene TRBV3-2) and TRBJ2-1; D uncertain. Per germline, CDR1 LGHDT and CDR2 YNNKEL (reference sequence). This CDR3 is 13 amino acids long. The V gene lost 9 bases and the J gene lost 5 bases, with 14 bases spanning the gap. CDR3 sequence reads: CASPASTHNEQFF. The CDR3 nucleotides are TGTGCCAGTCCTGCCTCTACCCACAATGAGCAGTTCTTC.

The chain uses TRBV10-2 and TRBJ1-2; D perhaps matches TRBD1 (5 bases). The CDR3 has 14 amino acids. Trimming pared 2 bases from V and 6 bases from J, leaving 13 bases between. CDR1 WSHSY and CDR2 SAAADI come from the germline V gene. The CDR3 DNA reads TGCGCCAGCAGTGAGGGGGCGCAGGTGGATGGCTACACCTTC. Its protein product is CASSEGAQVDGYTF.

V gene TRBV6-5 combines with J gene TRBJ1-6; tentative D call: TRBD1 (6 bases). The CDR3 has 13 amino acids. The germline V gene has CDR1 MNHEY and CDR2 SVGAGI. Trimming pared 6 bases from V and 9 bases from J, leaving 12 bases between. The DNA of the CDR3 is TGTGCCAGCAGGGAGGGGGGGCCTTCACCCCTCCACTTT. Protein product: CASREGGPSPLHF.

This clone was observed once. The chain uses TRBV5-1 and TRBJ2-3; 7 bases align to TRBD1. The CDR3 has 15 amino acids. Germline CDR1 reads SGHRS; CDR2 reads YFSETQ. With V trimmed by 4 bases and J by 3 bases, 8 bases remained unmatched. CDR3 sequence: CASSLGQVETDTQYF. Here the CDR3 DNA reads TGCGCCAGCAGCCTCGGACAGGTTGAAACAGATACGCAGTATTTT.

The chain uses TRBV6-5 and TRBJ1-2; 7 bases match TRBD1. The trim removed 6 bases at V and 4 bases at J, leaving 8 bases unmatched. The CDR3 runs to 14 residues. Germline CDR1 is MNHEY and CDR2 is SVGAGI. CDR3 region: CASSDREESYGYTF. CDR3 DNA sequence: TGTGCCAGCAGCGACAGGGAGGAATCCTATGGCTACACCTTC.

The chain recombines TRBV10-3 with TRBJ2-3, with a tentative D call TRBD2 (7 bases). V was clipped by 6 bases and J by 3 bases, with 13 bases between them. The CDR3 totals 14 residues. From germline, CDR1 is ENHRY and CDR2 SYGVKD. For the CDR3, the DNA is TGTGCCATCAGGGAGGGGGGGGGTACAGATACGCAGTATTTT. This codes for CAIREGGGTDTQYF.

The chain joins TRBV9 to TRBJ1-1; 9 bases agree with TRBD1. Germline V gene lookup returns CDR1 SGDLS and CDR2 YYNGEE. There are 16 residues in the CDR3. Germline trimming cut 4 bases from V and 3 bases from J; bases unmatched to any gene: 10. The CDR3 protein is CASSPIKRTGDTEAFF. As DNA, the CDR3 is TGTGCCAGCAGCCCCATAAAACGGACAGGGGACACTGAAGCTTTCTTT.

The chain carries TRBV5-1 and TRBJ2-5; TRBD2 matches 10 bases. Germline loops: CDR1 SGHRS, CDR2 YFSETQ. The V and J ends lost 3 bases and 3 bases, in that order; junction bases with no gene match: 5. This CDR3 region has 15 residues. The CDR3 protein is CASSSPSGGEETQYF. The CDR3 nucleotides are TGCGCCAGCAGCTCACCAAGCGGGGGGGAAGAGACCCAGTACTTC.

V and J are TRBV5-4 and TRBJ2-3, with 7 nucleotides matching TRBD2. The CDR3 consists of 16 residues. After removal of 4 bases from V and 2 bases from J, the junction contained 10 bases not matched to a gene. Per germline, CDR1 SGHNT and CDR2 YYREEE (reference sequence). The CDR3 region is CASSTPSTSDTDTQYF. The CDR3 bases are TGTGCCAGCAGCACACCCAGCACTAGCGACACAGATACGCAGTATTTT.

The J gene is TRBJ2-5, the V gene TRBV27; tentative D call: TRBD1 (5 bases). Trimming left V 5 bases short and J 5 bases short, with 21 bases between. The germline V gene encodes CDR1 MNHEY and CDR2 SMNVEV (reference sequence). The length of the CDR3 is 16 residues. The CDR3 loop is CASSTLSSQDGETQYF. The DNA of the CDR3 is TGTGCCAGCAGTACCCTCTCCTCACAGGACGGGGAGACCCAGTACTTC.

The rearrangement uses TRBV19 and TRBJ2-2; the match to TRBD1 covers 9 bases. CDR3 length: 14 residues. With V trimmed by 10 bases and J by 3 bases, 6 bases remained unmatched. Looked up from germline, CDR1 is LNHDA and CDR2 is SQIVND (reference sequence). In nucleotides, the CDR3 is TGTGCCACTAAGGGACAGGGATACACCGGGGAGCTGTTTTTT. Its translation: CATKGQGYTGELFF.

The rearrangement joins TRBV2 to TRBJ2-6, with 14 nucleotides matching TRBD2. V lost 5 bases, J lost 2 bases, and 2 bases stayed unmatched. CDR1 is SNHLY, CDR2 FYNNEI, per germline. This CDR3 has 17 amino acids. CDR3 loop: CASSRLAGGAGANVLTF. In DNA form, the CDR3 reads TGTGCCAGCAGTCGACTAGCGGGAGGGGCTGGGGCCAACGTCCTGACTTTC.

This chain uses TRBV6-1 with TRBJ2-1; 10 nucleotides match TRBD2. Germline-derived CDR1 and CDR2 are MNHNS and SASEGT. This CDR3 region has 16 residues. V lost 3 bases, J lost 4 bases, and 6 bases stayed unmatched. CDR3 coding DNA: TGTGCCAGCAGTGAGATTAGCGGGAGGCTATACAATGAGCAGTTCTTC. Residues: CASSEISGRLYNEQFF.

V is TRBV10-3 and J is TRBJ1-1; TRBD1 agrees at 12 bases. Germline-derived CDR1 and CDR2 are ENHRY and SYGVKD. Unmatched junction bases numbered 4, after V lost 8 bases and J lost 3 bases. The CDR3 runs 14 residues. Written as DNA, the CDR3 is TGTGCCATCGGGACAGGGGGCGCGGACACTGAAGCTTTCTTT. Translating it yields CAIGTGGADTEAFF.

This clone was found once. The V gene is TRBV28, the J gene TRBJ1-5, with TRBD1 matching 7 bases. CDR3 length: 13 amino acids. With V trimmed by 4 bases and J by 7 bases, 4 bases remained unmatched. Germline values: CDR1 MDHEN, CDR2 SYDVKM. The CDR3 is CASSSGTDQPQHF. CDR3 nucleotides: TGTGCCAGCAGTTCCGGGACAGACCAGCCCCAGCATTTT.